These 18 T cell receptor beta chains were all obtained from the same sample, sequenced in a study of T cell clusters in autoimmune cytopenias. TRB was amplified by touch-down multiplex PCR, primer pools A and B combined. TCRdb reprocessed the multiplex PCR reads; each CDR3 protein has one entry and no DNA is given. The sample has some 7,700 distinct CDR3 sequences; the top ten hold roughly 3%. TRB amplification used around 0.25 ug of peripheral blood genomic DNA. Input material: peripheral blood. These receptors were taken from a human donor with an autoimmune cytopenia or autoimmune hepatitis (not recorded which).

This clonotype is medium-sized by frequency. The chain links TRBV30 to TRBJ1-4. Germline V gives CDR1 GTSNPN, CDR2 SVGIG (reference sequence). This CDR3 contains 11 residues. CDR3 sequence reads: CAWTSNEKLFF. Variable domain in full (rest from reference TRBV30 and TRBJ1-4): SQTIHQWPATLVQPVGSPLSLECTVEGTSNPNLYWYRQAAGRGLQLLFYSVGIGQISSEVPQNLSASRPQDRQFILSSKKLLLSDSGFYLCAWTSNEKLFFGSGTQLSVL.

This clonotype shows up as medium-sized by frequency. CDR3 loop: CASSLDSNQPQHF. J is TRBJ1-5 and V is TRBV19. The CDR3 has 13 amino acids. Germline CDR1 and CDR2: LNHDA and SQIVND (reference sequence).

This clonotype is deemed medium-sized (0.01 to 0.1%) by its frequency. The rearrangement joins TRBV19 to TRBJ1-1. Germline lookup yields CDR1 LNHDA and CDR2 SQIVND (reference sequence). The CDR3 loop spans 12 amino acids. The CDR3 sequence is CATTSWNTEAFF.

This clonotype is labeled medium-sized based on frequency. V usage is TRBV5-4 and J usage is TRBJ2-3; TCRdb's D gene call, TRBD2, goes unchecked for lack of DNA. The CDR3 consists of 15 residues. The germline V gene encodes CDR1 SGHNT and CDR2 YYREEE (reference sequence). Here the CDR3 reads CASKSGGPATDTQYF.

By frequency, this clonotype is medium-sized. This chain connects TRBV19 to TRBJ1-3. There are 14 residues in the CDR3. CDR1 is LNHDA and CDR2 is SQIVND in the germline V gene (reference sequence). CDR3: CASRKGSSGNTIYF.

Considering frequency, this clonotype is medium-sized. The chain links TRBV11-1 to TRBJ2-7; with no DNA, the TCRdb D assignment of TRBD1 cannot be verified. There are 14 residues in the CDR3. CDR1 SGHAT and CDR2 FQDESV come from the germline V gene (reference sequence). CDR3: CASSLRDRGFEQYF.

This clonotype shows up as medium-sized (0.01 to 0.1%) by frequency. The chain is built from TRBV27 and TRBJ2-7; TCRdb lists TRBD2, though no DNA is available to test this call. The V gene's germline CDR1 is MNHEY and CDR2 SMNVEV (reference sequence). This CDR3 spans 15 amino acids. The CDR3 region is CASSRRAGGVYEQYF.

This clonotype is identified as medium-sized from frequency. This chain joins TRBV5-4 and TRBJ1-6. The CDR3 is 17 residues long. The V gene's germline CDR1 is SGHNT and CDR2 YYREEE (reference sequence). CDR3 in amino acids: CASSLARDGRQNSPLHF.

This clonotype is identified as medium-sized from frequency. This chain uses TRBV5-6 with TRBJ2-3; with no DNA, the TCRdb D assignment of TRBD1 cannot be verified. The CDR3 totals 15 residues. Per germline, CDR1 SGHDT and CDR2 YYEEEE. CDR3 loop: CASSLRQGYTDTQYF.

This clonotype is classed as medium-sized by frequency. The chain uses TRBV29-1 and TRBJ1-2. The germline V gene encodes CDR1 SQVTM and CDR2 ANQGSEA. CDR3 length: 11 amino acids. The CDR3 sequence: CSVVEGYGYTF.

CDR3 residues: CASSEGILGTGELFF. J is TRBJ2-2 and V is TRBV11-1. Germline V gene data show CDR1 as SGHAT and CDR2 as FQDESV (reference sequence). This CDR3 region has 15 residues.

Its frequency marks this clonotype as medium-sized. This chain links TRBV6-1 with TRBJ1-5; TCRdb gives TRBD1 as the D gene, but with no DNA this cannot be confirmed. The CDR3 extends over 13 amino acids. Germline-derived CDR1 and CDR2 are MNHNS and SASEGT. CDR3 in amino acids: CASTGTANQPQHF.

This chain uses TRBV11-2 with TRBJ2-5; TCRdb gives TRBD1 as the D gene, but with no DNA this cannot be confirmed. The CDR3 totals 15 residues. Germline lookup yields CDR1 SGHAT and CDR2 FQNNGV. This CDR3 is CASSYRGTGPETQYF.

The chain carries TRBV30 and TRBJ2-4; TCRdb's D call, TRBD2, is unchecked because there is no DNA. Germline CDR1 GTSNPN, CDR2 SVGIG (reference sequence). The CDR3 is 16 residues long. This CDR3 is CAWSVEGSIAKNIQYF. The full variable domain, with the rest looked up from reference TRBV30 and TRBJ2-4, is SQTIHQWPATLVQPVGSPLSLECTVEGTSNPNLYWYRQAAGRGLQLLFYSVGIGQISSEVPQNLSASRPQDRQFILSSKKLLLSDSGFYLCAWSVEGSIAKNIQYFGAGTRLSVL.

V usage is TRBV18 and J usage is TRBJ2-3; as DNA is missing, the TRBD2 call by TCRdb cannot be tested. Germline CDR1 reads KGHSH; CDR2 reads LQKENI. The CDR3 runs to 15 residues. CDR3 loop: CASSLRALPTDTQYF.

Considering frequency, this clonotype is medium-sized. V and J are TRBV10-3 and TRBJ2-5; TCRdb proposes TRBD1, but this gene call is untestable without DNA. Per germline, CDR1 ENHRY and CDR2 SYGVKD. The CDR3 covers 13 residues. CDR3 in amino acids: CAISETGQETQYF.

This clonotype counts as medium-sized by frequency. The chain combines TRBV30 with TRBJ1-3; checking the TCRdb D call of TRBD1 is not possible without DNA. The CDR3 extends over 15 amino acids. The germline V gene has CDR1 GTSNPN and CDR2 SVGIG (reference sequence). CDR3 region: CAWTFQGAVGNTIYF.

This clonotype registers medium-sized by frequency. The chain recombines TRBV5-4 with TRBJ1-3; the TCRdb D gene call, TRBD1, has no DNA to confirm it. Germline CDR1 and CDR2: SGHNT and YYREEE (reference sequence). The CDR3 runs 13 residues. The CDR3 loop is CASSLEGVNTIYF.